This entry concerns a single TCR beta chain. The data are from a study of blood T cells in healthy people across ages. Trimming left V 3 bases short and J 7 bases short, with 12 bases between. CDR3 length equals 13 residues. Germline V gene lookup returns CDR1 KGHSH and CDR2 LQKENI. Alongside a J-beta primer mix, a sample-barcoded 5' primer served in a second PCR lasting about 7 to 12 cycles. Each CDR3 protein is one row after TCRdb ran MiXCR on the 5' RACE reads. The repertoire holds more than 500,000 distinct CDR3 sequences, with about 26% as singletons. The sample also formed part of further work on T cells of mothers and their children.

The clonotype was recovered from a boy younger than 10 in good health. The chain recombines TRBV18 with TRBJ1-2, with a tentative D call TRBD1 (5 bases). Sequenced: blood. The CDR3 spells CASSPEGWRGYTF. The CDR3 nucleotides read TGTGCCAGCTCACCGGAGGGGTGGCGTGGCTACACCTTC. Filled out from reference TRBV18 and TRBJ1-2, the complete variable domain reads NAGVMQNPRHLVRRRGQEARLRCSPMKGHSHVYWYRQLPEEGLKFMVYLQKENIIDESGMPKERFSAEFPKEGPSILRIQQVVRGDSAAYFCASSPEGWRGYTFGSGTRLTVV.